Listed below are T cell receptor beta chains from one sample, sequenced in a study of patients and donors after allogeneic stem cell transplantation. Each CDR3 protein gets one entry after TCRdb re-called the RT-PCR reads with MiXCR. The sample has 900,000 to 1,000,000 distinct CDR3 sequences, around 17% seen once. Sample: blood, either unsorted or a sorted T cell fraction (not recorded which). The receptor set was obtained from a human donor who was either an allogeneic HSCT recipient or a stem cell or donor lymphocyte infusion donor (not recorded which). It is not recorded whose cells these are; they may come from a transplant donor. Each CDR3 is given with its conserved first and last residue.

TRBV12-3/TRBV12-4	TRBJ2-7	CASSFSVYYEQYF
TRBV20-1	TRBJ2-1	CSARASGDTSSYNEQFF
TRBV20-1	TRBJ2-7	CSASRRGSYEQYF
TRBV18	TRBJ2-7	CASSTLAGGVSSYEQYF
TRBV15	TRBJ2-3	CATTGVDTQYF
TRBV5-1	TRBJ2-7	CASSPVAGVTYEQYF
TRBV25-1	TRBJ2-7	CASSESGPFNSYEQYF
TRBV4-1	TRBJ2-7	CASSRLSGTGGYEQYF
TRBV5-6	TRBJ2-7	CASSLRDRGNEQYF
TRBV11-1	TRBJ2-1	CASSTETGAVALF
TRBV12-3/TRBV12-4	TRBJ2-1	CASSPKSGWVLYNEQFF
TRBV20-1	TRBJ2-1	CSPYRENEQFF
TRBV4-3	TRBJ2-7	CASSQETYRGLQYF
TRBV20-1	TRBJ2-7	CSARVAGESYEQYF
TRBV5-1	TRBJ1-5	CASSFMTGEDQPQHF
TRBV3-1	TRBJ2-2	CASSQSVSGELFF
TRBV5-8	TRBJ2-1	CASSGGRLWNEQFF
TRBV12-3/TRBV12-4	TRBJ2-5	CASSYKPRTKGETQYF
TRBV7-9	TRBJ1-1	CASSLPRAGLSEAFF
TRBV7-2	TRBJ1-1	CASSLVGGLNTEAFF
TRBV12-3/TRBV12-4	TRBJ1-1	CASSTPRINTEAFF
TRBV20-1	TRBJ2-5	CSAREPTSGSRPETQYF
TRBV23-1	TRBJ2-7	CASSQSGREGQYF
TRBV12-3/TRBV12-4	TRBJ2-3	CASQGLLLTDTQYF
TRBV29-1	TRBJ2-1	CNVARDKNNEQFF
TRBV7-9	TRBJ1-2	CASSPRSQGLITF
TRBV6-5	TRBJ2-1	CASSYLPNEQFF
TRBV19	TRBJ2-1	CASSIFTHNEQFF
TRBV6-2/TRBV6-3	TRBJ1-5	CASSYSIVRYPLAQPQHF
TRBV20-1	TRBJ1-3	CSARTSGTTGNTIYF
TRBV12-3/TRBV12-4	TRBJ2-7	CASSSRLRYEQYF
TRBV5-6	TRBJ1-3	CASSLTLGSGNTIYF
TRBV4-1	TRBJ2-5	CASSQARVETQYF
TRBV5-1	TRBJ2-1	CASSLGVRDNEQFF
TRBV7-2	TRBJ1-5	CASSLRGEGSNQPQHF
TRBV7-9	TRBJ2-4	CASSFGRALLAKNIQYF
TRBV4-2	TRBJ2-7	CASSQERTGSYEQYF
TRBV12-3/TRBV12-4	TRBJ2-7	CASSTGGQGVF
TRBV5-1	TRBJ2-3	CASRRLAGESTDTQYF
TRBV7-9	TRBJ2-3	CASSRTGVDTQYF
TRBV20-1	TRBJ1-5	CSANDRGGQPQHF
TRBV2	TRBJ2-1	CASSDEQGGPYNEQFF
TRBV6-5	TRBJ2-1	CASSYGGLRVNEQFF
TRBV24-1	TRBJ2-1	CATTVLAGGNEQFF
TRBV9	TRBJ2-5	CASSVGASGGTETQYF
TRBV6-1	TRBJ2-7	CASLPPRGAAVSYEQYF
TRBV5-1	TRBJ2-7	CASSLTLAGVYEQYF